This TCR beta chain was observed in a study of CXCR3-negative and CXCR3-positive naive CD8 T cells. Regarding the study as a whole: The TRB CDR3s that CXCR3-positive naive cells carried were more hydrophobic than those of CXCR3-negative naive cells. Naive CXCR3-positive and CXCR3-negative cells shared TRBV-TRBJ usage; memory cells diverged.

The authors prepared UMI-labeled TRB cDNA libraries by 5' RACE. TCRdb reworked the 5' RACE reads into one entry per CDR3 protein, no DNA. Its table lists some 110,000 distinct CDR3 sequences. As for this clonotype: Its antigen is undetermined.

Sorts performed in triplicate captured hundreds of thousands of cells each from every CD8+ T cell subset. CD45RO-CCR7+CD27+CD95- expression identified naive CD8+ T cells. Material for sequencing was naive CXCR3+ CD8+ T cells from blood. Subset indicated: CD45RO-CCR7+CD27+CD95- naive CD8+ T cells expressing CXCR3 (TNR3+). This receptor was obtained from a human donor in good health. Some clones in this sample may be carry-over from other donors' samples.

CDR3 amino acids: CSARDYSGRVTDTQYF. V usage is TRBV20-1 and J usage is TRBJ2-3; TCRdb reports TRBD2, a call that lacks DNA to check it against. The length of the CDR3 is 16 residues. Germline assignment: CDR1 DFQATT and CDR2 SNEGSKA (reference sequence).